This entry concerns a single T cell receptor (beta chain). What it binds is unknown. Method: immunoSEQ multiplex PCR; TCRdb's copy keeps in-frame clones and lacks some. The sample has 64,000 or so clones; roughly four fifths are singletons. The data stem from a study of OX40 agonist ivuxolimab in advanced cancers. General study findings and limits: The study observed clonal expansion of CD4+ and CD8+ blood T cells by week 6 at 0.1 to 3.0 mg/kg.

Germline values: CDR1 SNHLY, CDR2 FYNNEI. The CDR3 is made up of 12 amino acids. V lost 5 bases to trimming and J lost 0 bases, with 5 bases between them. The receptor was derived from an adult with an advanced solid tumor such as melanoma, head and neck, liver or kidney cancer. The sequencing here drew on CD4+ or CD8+ T cells sorted from blood, taken in a trial of the OX40 agonist ivuxolimab. This chain connects TRBV2 to TRBJ2-7; D call uncertain. For the CDR3, the DNA is TGTGCCAGCAGTCCCAGCTCCTACGAGCAGTACTTC. Protein: CASSPSSYEQYF.